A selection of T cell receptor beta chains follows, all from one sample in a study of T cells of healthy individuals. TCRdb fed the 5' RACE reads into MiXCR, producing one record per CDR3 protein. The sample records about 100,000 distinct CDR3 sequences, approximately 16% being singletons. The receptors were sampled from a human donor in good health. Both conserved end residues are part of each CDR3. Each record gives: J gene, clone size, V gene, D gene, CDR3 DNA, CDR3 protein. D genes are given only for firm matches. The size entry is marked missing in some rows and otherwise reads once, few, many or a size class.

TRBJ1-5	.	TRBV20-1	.	TGCAGTGCTACCCCGTGGGGTGCTCAGCCCCAGCATTTT	CSATPWGAQPQHF
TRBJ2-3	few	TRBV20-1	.	TGCAGTGCTAGTATCCGGGGGCCTAGCACAGATACGCAGTATTTT	CSASIRGPSTDTQYF
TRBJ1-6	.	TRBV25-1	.	TGTGCCAGCCGCCCCGGTAATTCACCCCTCCACTTT	CASRPGNSPLHF
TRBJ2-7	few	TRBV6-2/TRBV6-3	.	TGTGCCAGCAGTTACGTCTCTGGAACAGGGAGATTCTACGAGCAGTACTTC	CASSYVSGTGRFYEQYF
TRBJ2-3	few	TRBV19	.	TGTGCCAGTAGTATAGACCAGGTCACAGATACGCAGTATTTT	CASSIDQVTDTQYF
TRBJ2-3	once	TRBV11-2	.	TGTGCCAGCAGCCCCTCTCCGGGGACTCCTCCAGATACGCAGTATTTT	CASSPSPGTPPDTQYF
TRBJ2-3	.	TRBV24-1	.	TGTGCCACCAGTGATGGATCGCCTAGCACAGATACGCAGTATTTT	CATSDGSPSTDTQYF
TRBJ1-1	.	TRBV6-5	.	TGTGCCAGCAGTTACAGCAGGAACACTGAAGCTTTCTTT	CASSYSRNTEAFF
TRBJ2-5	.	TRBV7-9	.	TGTGCCAGCAGCCCATGGGAAGGGGCCCAAGAGACCCAGTACTTC	CASSPWEGAQETQYF
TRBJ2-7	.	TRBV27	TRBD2	TGTGCCAGCAGAACCACCGGGACTAGCGGGTACGAGCAGTACTTC	CASRTTGTSGYEQYF
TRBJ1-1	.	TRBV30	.	TGTGCCTGGAGGGGAGACACTGAAGCTTTCTTT	CAWRGDTEAFF
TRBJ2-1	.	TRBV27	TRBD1	TGTGCCAGCAGTACCCTGACAGGGGGCTTCGACTTC	CASSTLTGGFDF
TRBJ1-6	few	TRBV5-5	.	TGTGCCAGCAGTCCAGGGGTCTCACCCCTCCACTTT	CASSPGVSPLHF
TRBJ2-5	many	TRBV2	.	TGTGCCAGCAGTGTTCTCTCAGGAGGGACCCAGTACTTC	CASSVLSGGTQYF
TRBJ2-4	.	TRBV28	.	TGTGCCAGCGGCGGGGTAGCCAAAAACATTCAGTACTTC	CASGGVAKNIQYF
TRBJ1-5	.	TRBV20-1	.	TGCAGTGCTAGAGAGCAGGGATGGTCGAATCAGCCCCAGCATTTT	CSAREQGWSNQPQHF
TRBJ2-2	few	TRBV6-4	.	TGTGCCAGCAGTGACTCGTACGAAAATGGGGAGCTGTTTTTT	CASSDSYENGELFF
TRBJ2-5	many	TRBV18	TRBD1	TGTGCCAGCTCACCAGCAAACAGGGGGCAAGAGACCCAGTACTTC	CASSPANRGQETQYF
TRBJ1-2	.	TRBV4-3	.	TGCGCCAGCAGCCCCTCAGGCCTCATCGATGGGTATGGCTACACCTTC	CASSPSGLIDGYGYTF
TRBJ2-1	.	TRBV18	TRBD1	TGTGCCAGCTCACCCTCCGGGACAGGGAGCGAGCAGTTCTTC	CASSPSGTGSEQFF
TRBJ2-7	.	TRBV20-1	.	TGCAGTGCTGGTTCACAGCTCTACGAGCAGTACTTC	CSAGSQLYEQYF
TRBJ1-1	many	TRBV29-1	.	TGCAGCGTTGCCCGGGTGGGTACTGAAGCTTTCTTT	CSVARVGTEAFF
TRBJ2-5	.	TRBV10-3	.	TGTGCCATCAGTGCGGGTGGGGAGACCCAGTACTTC	CAISAGGETQYF
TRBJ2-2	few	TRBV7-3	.	TGTGCCAGCAATACGGCTGGCGGGAACACCGGGGAGCTGTTTTTT	CASNTAGGNTGELFF
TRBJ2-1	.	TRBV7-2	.	TGTGCCAGCAGCAGATCGGCGCAGGGACTGCTCAATGAGCAGTTCTTC	CASSRSAQGLLNEQFF
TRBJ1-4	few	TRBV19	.	TGTGCCAGTAGTGCCCAGGACCTGTTTGCGGAAAAACTGTTTTTT	CASSAQDLFAEKLFF
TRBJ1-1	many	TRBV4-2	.	TGTGCCAGCAGCCAAGGTGTGGCGGAGGAAGCTTTCTTT	CASSQGVAEEAFF
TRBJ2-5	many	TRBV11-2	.	TGTGCCAGCAGCTTAAGTACAGAAGCCCTGGGGACCCAGTACTTC	CASSLSTEALGTQYF
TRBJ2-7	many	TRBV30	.	TGTGCCTGGAGTGTTAGTCCACCCGAGCAGTACTTC	CAWSVSPPEQYF
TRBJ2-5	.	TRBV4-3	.	TGCGCCAGCAGCCAAGAAGGGTGGGGACAAGATAAAGAGACCCAGTACTTC	CASSQEGWGQDKETQYF
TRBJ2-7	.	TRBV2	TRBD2	TGTGCCAGCAGTGAGACTAGCGGGAGGCTGGGCGAGCAGTACTTC	CASSETSGRLGEQYF
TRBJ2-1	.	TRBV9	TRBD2	TGTGCCAGCAGTGCACGCGGACTAGCGGGGAATGAGCAGTTCTTC	CASSARGLAGNEQFF
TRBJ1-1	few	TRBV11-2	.	TGTGCCAGCAGCTTCCTCAGGGGGAACACTGAAGCTTTCTTT	CASSFLRGNTEAFF
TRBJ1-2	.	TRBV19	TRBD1	TGTGCCAGTAGTCGATCCCGGGACAGGCCGCGGGGAGATGGCTACACCTTC	CASSRSRDRPRGDGYTF
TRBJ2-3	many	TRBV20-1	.	TGCAGTGCTGGGGGAGCTGGGTCTGAAGATACGCAGTATTTT	CSAGGAGSEDTQYF
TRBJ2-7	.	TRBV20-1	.	TGCAGTGCTAGAGTTTCAGGGGCGAACGAGCAGTACTTC	CSARVSGANEQYF
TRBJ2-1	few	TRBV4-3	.	TGCGCCAGCAGCCTTCTTGGGGGGGCCGATGAGCAGTTCTTC	CASSLLGGADEQFF
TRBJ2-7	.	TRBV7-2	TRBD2	TGTGCCAGCAGCGTTAGCGGGCGGACCTACGAGCAGTACTTC	CASSVSGRTYEQYF
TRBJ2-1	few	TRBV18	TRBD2	TGTGCCAGCTCACCACCCGGACTAGCGGGAGGGGTTGAGCAGTTCTTC	CASSPPGLAGGVEQFF
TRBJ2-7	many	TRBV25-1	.	TGTGCCAGCAGTATACGGGACGCCACTACCTACGAGCAGTACTTC	CASSIRDATTYEQYF
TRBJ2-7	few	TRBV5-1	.	TGCGCCAGCAGCTCAACCGGGACGCTGGCTTACGAGCAGTACTTC	CASSSTGTLAYEQYF
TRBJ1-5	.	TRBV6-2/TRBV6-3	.	TGTGCCAGCAGTCCTCGTAGCAATCAGCCCCAGCATTTT	CASSPRSNQPQHF
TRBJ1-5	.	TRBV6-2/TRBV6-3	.	TGTGCCAGCAGACAAGACAGGTATAGCAATCAGCCCCAGCATTTT	CASRQDRYSNQPQHF
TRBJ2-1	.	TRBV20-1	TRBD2	TGCAGTGCTAGAGTTGTATGGCGGGGGGACAATGAGCAGTTCTTC	CSARVVWRGDNEQFF
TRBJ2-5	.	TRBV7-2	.	TGTGCCAGCAGCCAAGATATCGGATACCAAGAGACCCAGTACTTC	CASSQDIGYQETQYF
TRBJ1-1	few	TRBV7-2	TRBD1	TGTGCCAGCAGCCAGGGACAGCGTGGAGGTAGCACTGAAGCTTTCTTT	CASSQGQRGGSTEAFF
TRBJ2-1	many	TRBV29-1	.	TGCAGCGCGGAGACAGCCTCCTACAATGAGCAGTTCTTC	CSAETASYNEQFF
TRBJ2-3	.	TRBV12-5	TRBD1	TGTGCTAGTGGTTTGGGCAGGGGGCTAGATACGCAGTATTTT	CASGLGRGLDTQYF
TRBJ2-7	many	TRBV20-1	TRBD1	TGCAGTGCTACCCAGGGGGCAATTGACGAGCAGTACTTC	CSATQGAIDEQYF
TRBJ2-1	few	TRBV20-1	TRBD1	TGCAGTGCTAGAGACCCCCTCGCCGGGACAGGGGTGGATGAGCAGTTCTTC	CSARDPLAGTGVDEQFF
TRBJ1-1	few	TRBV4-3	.	TGCGCCAGCAGCCAAGCAGGGTTCGAGGATGAAGCTTTCTTT	CASSQAGFEDEAFF
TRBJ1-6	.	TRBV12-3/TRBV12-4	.	TGTGCCAGCAGTTTAGGTGGGGGGGAGTCACCCCTCCACTTT	CASSLGGGESPLHF